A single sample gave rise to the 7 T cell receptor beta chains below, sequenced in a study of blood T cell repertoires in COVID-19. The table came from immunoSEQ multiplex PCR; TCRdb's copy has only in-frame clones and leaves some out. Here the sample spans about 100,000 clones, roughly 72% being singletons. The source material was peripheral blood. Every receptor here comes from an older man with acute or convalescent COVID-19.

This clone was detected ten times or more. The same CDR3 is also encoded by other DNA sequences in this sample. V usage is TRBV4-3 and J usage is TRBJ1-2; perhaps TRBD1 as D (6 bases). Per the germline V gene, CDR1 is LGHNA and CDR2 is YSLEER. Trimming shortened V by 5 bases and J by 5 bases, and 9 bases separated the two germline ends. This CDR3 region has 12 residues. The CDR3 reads CASSLRGYGYTF. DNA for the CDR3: TGCGCCAGCAGCTTAAGGGGGTATGGCTACACCTTC.

The CDR3 sequence: CSVAGQNNQPQHF. The CDR3 DNA follows: TGCAGCGTGGCCGGACAGAACAATCAGCCCCAGCATTTT. The chain joins TRBV29-1 to TRBJ1-5; D is possibly TRBD1 (6 bases). This CDR3 has 13 residues. Germline CDR1 reads SQVTM; CDR2 reads ANQGSEA. The germline V and J ends were trimmed by 6 bases and 3 bases, with 12 bases remaining between them.

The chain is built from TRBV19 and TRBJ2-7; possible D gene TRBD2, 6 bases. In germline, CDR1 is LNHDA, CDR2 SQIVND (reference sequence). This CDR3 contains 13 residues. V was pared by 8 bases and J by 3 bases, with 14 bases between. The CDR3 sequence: CASVTSFRYEQYF. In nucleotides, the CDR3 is TGTGCCAGTGTGACTAGTTTTCGCTACGAGCAGTACTTC.

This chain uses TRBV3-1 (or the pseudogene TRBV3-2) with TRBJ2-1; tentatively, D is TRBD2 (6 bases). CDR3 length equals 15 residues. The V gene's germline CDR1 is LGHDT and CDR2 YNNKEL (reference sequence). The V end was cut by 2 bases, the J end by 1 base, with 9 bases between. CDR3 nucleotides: TGTGCCAGCAGCCAATCGGCGGGATCCTACAATGAGCAGTTCTTC. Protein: CASSQSAGSYNEQFF.

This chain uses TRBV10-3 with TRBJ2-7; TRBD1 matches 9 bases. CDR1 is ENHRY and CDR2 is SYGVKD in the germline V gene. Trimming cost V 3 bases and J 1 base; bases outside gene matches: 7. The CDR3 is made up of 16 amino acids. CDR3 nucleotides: TGTGCCATCAGTGAAGCCGGGACAGGGAGGTCCTACGAGCAGTACTTC. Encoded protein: CAISEAGTGRSYEQYF.

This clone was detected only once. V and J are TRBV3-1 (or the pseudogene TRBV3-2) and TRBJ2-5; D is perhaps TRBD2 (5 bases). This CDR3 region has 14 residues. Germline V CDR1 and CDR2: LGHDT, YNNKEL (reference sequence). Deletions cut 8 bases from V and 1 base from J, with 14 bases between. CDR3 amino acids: CASSGEQSQETQYF. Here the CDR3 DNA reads TGTGCCAGCTCTGGGGAGCAGAGCCAAGAGACCCAGTACTTC.

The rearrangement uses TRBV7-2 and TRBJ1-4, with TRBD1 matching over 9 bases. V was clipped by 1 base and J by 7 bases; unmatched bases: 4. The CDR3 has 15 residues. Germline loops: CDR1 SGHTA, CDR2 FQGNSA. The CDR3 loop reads CASSLGTGDGEKLFF. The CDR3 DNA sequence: TGTGCCAGCAGCTTAGGGACAGGGGATGGTGAAAAACTGTTTTTT.